This T cell receptor beta chain emerged from a study of blood T cell repertoires in COVID-19. Overall study: Nucleic acid was either cDNA or gDNA, and it came from T cells, B-cell-depleted T cells, or PBMCs.

A Seattle source enrolled patients during active infection and followed them longitudinally. V trimming: 11 bases; J trimming: 1 base; junction bases outside the gene matches: 4. This CDR3 spans 13 amino acids. Germline V lookup: CDR1 MDHEN, CDR2 SYDVKM. Authors' analysis steps: Estimated nucleated cell counts came from reference gene primer amplification. Libraries were prepared by immunoSEQ multiplex PCR; TCRdb keeps only in-frame clonotypes and omits some of them. For V, J and clone size, that table is used; D and trimming come from the DNA. The sample includes 200,000 to 250,000 clones, around 86% seen only once; the top ten take approximately 7.6%.

The sequenced material came from peripheral blood. This sequence was found in a woman aged 80 or over with COVID-19, enrolled during active disease. The rearrangement uses TRBV28 and TRBJ2-3; TRBD2 aligns across 9 bases. The CDR3 nucleotides read TGTGCCGGCCAGCGGGGGGGCACAGATACGCAGTATTTT. Amino acids: CAGQRGGTDTQYF.